A selection of T cell receptor beta chains follows, all from one sample in a study of blood T cell repertoires in COVID-19. Method: immunoSEQ multiplex PCR; TCRdb's copy keeps in-frame clones and lacks some. The data show 100,000 to 150,000 clones, about 88% seen once. Sequenced input: peripheral blood. All receptors derive from an elderly woman with acute or convalescent COVID-19. The CDR3 runs from the conserved cysteine through the conserved F or W. The D gene is left open where the match is weak. For some rows the clone size is stated as once, few or many, or as a class when expanded; others skip it.

TRBV7-8	TRBJ1-4	-	-	TGTGCCAGCAGCTTAACTCACGGGGGGGGACCAACTAATGAAAAACTGTTTTTT	CASSLTHGGGPTNEKLFF
TRBV5-6	TRBJ2-2	-	-	TGTGCCAGCAGCTTGGTCGCGGCGAACACCGGGGAGCTGTTTTTT	CASSLVAANTGELFF
TRBV7-2	TRBJ2-1	TRBD2	-	TGTGCCAGCAGCTCGGTTAGCGGGAGCACCTACAATGAGCAGTTCTTC	CASSSVSGSTYNEQFF
TRBV11-2	TRBJ2-7	-	-	TGTGCCAGCAGCCGACGGGACGGGAGCTCCTACGAGCAGTACTTC	CASSRRDGSSYEQYF
TRBV6-4	TRBJ1-1	-	-	TGTGCCAGCAGTGGACAGCCGAACACTGAAGCTTTCTTT	CASSGQPNTEAFF
TRBV5-6	TRBJ1-1	-	-	TGTGCCAGCAGCTTCGGCACTGAAGCTTTCTTT	CASSFGTEAFF
TRBV2	TRBJ1-1	-	-	TGTGCCAGCAGTGGGACAGCTATGAACACTGAAGCTTTCTTT	CASSGTAMNTEAFF
TRBV3-1/TRBV3-2	TRBJ2-1	TRBD2	-	TGTGCCAGCAGCCTTCAGGCGGGAGGCAGGGATGAGCAGTTCTTC	CASSLQAGGRDEQFF
TRBV19	TRBJ1-2	-	-	TGTGCCAGTAGTTCCAGACAGCCAGGGTACTATGGCTACACCTTC	CASSSRQPGYYGYTF
TRBV29-1	TRBJ2-7	TRBD2	-	TGCAGCGTCGACTCTAGCGGGAGGGCCGGGGAGCAGTACTTC	CSVDSSGRAGEQYF
TRBV4-2	TRBJ2-5	-	-	TGTGCCAGCAGCCAAGCAGGGGAGGGAGAGACCCAGTACTTC	CASSQAGEGETQYF
TRBV5-4	TRBJ1-2	TRBD1	-	TGTGCCAGCAGTCTCAGGGGGAGTGATGGCTACACCTTC	CASSLRGSDGYTF
TRBV28	TRBJ2-7	TRBD2	-	TGTGCCAGCAGGCCTCCTAGCGGGAGTCCCTACGAGCAGTACTTC	CASRPPSGSPYEQYF
TRBV5-4	TRBJ2-3	-	-	TGTGCCATCACGGGGGGCCCTGGCACAGATACGCAGTATTTT	CAITGGPGTDTQYF
TRBV4-1	TRBJ2-3	-	-	TGCGCCAGCAGCCAAGCTCCTCTAGCCGGGACAGATACGCAGTATTTT	CASSQAPLAGTDTQYF
TRBV11-2	TRBJ2-2	TRBD2	-	TGTGCCAGCAGCTTAGCGGGGGGAAACACCGGGGAGCTGTTTTTT	CASSLAGGNTGELFF
TRBV12-3/TRBV12-4	TRBJ1-5	TRBD1	-	TGTGCCAGCAGTGGACAGGGGAATCAGCCCCAGCATTTT	CASSGQGNQPQHF
TRBV5-1	TRBJ1-6	-	once	TGCGCCAGCAGCTTGGGGCAGGATGGGAATTCACCCCTCCACTTT	CASSLGQDGNSPLHF
TRBV7-2	TRBJ2-5	-	-	TGTGCCAGCAGTCCTTCGACTCCTACGACCCAGTACTTC	CASSPSTPTTQYF
TRBV3-1/TRBV3-2	TRBJ2-7	-	-	TGTGCCAGCAGCCTCGGCTACGAGCAGTACTTC	CASSLGYEQYF
TRBV25-1	TRBJ2-5	-	-	TGTGCCAGCAGTGAAGTGAAGGGGAGGCAAGAGACCCAGTACTTC	CASSEVKGRQETQYF
TRBV5-1	TRBJ1-6	-	-	TGCGCCAGCAGCTTGGGGGCAGGTCGTTCACCCCTCCACTTT	CASSLGAGRSPLHF
TRBV5-1	TRBJ1-6	-	-	TGCGCCAGCAGCTTGGTAGATTCACCCCTCCACTTT	CASSLVDSPLHF
TRBV4-2	TRBJ2-4	-	-	TGTGCCAGCGGGCAACAGGGTGGTAACATTCAGTACTTC	CASGQQGGNIQYF
TRBV19	TRBJ1-5	-	-	TGTGCCAGTAGTATTGGACAGTGGGTCAATCAGCCCCAGCATTTT	CASSIGQWVNQPQHF
TRBV3-1/TRBV3-2	TRBJ1-6	-	-	TGTGCCAGCAGCCAACACAAGGGGCGGCCTTCACCCCTCCACTTT	CASSQHKGRPSPLHF
TRBV7-9	TRBJ1-4	TRBD1	-	TGTGCCAGCAGCCGTCGACAGGGAGTTGCCGCTCGAGAAAAACTGTTTTTT	CASSRRQGVAAREKLFF
TRBV7-3	TRBJ2-1	TRBD2	-	TGTGCCAGCAGCCTCTCCCTAGCGGATAGTGAGCAGTTCTTC	CASSLSLADSEQFF
TRBV18	TRBJ1-3	-	few	TGTGCCAGCTCCGCCGGCTCTGGAAACACCATATATTTT	CASSAGSGNTIYF
TRBV5-4	TRBJ2-7	-	-	TGTGCCAGCAGCTCGGGGGGCCCCTACGAGCAGTACTTC	CASSSGGPYEQYF
TRBV5-1	TRBJ1-4	-	-	TGCGCCAGCAGCTTGGATCCACAGGGATGGGGTGAAAAACTGTTTTTT	CASSLDPQGWGEKLFF
TRBV4-3	TRBJ2-2	TRBD2	-	TGCGCCAGCAGCCAAGGGGGGACTAGAAGTCTCGGGGAGCTGTTTTTT	CASSQGGTRSLGELFF
TRBV5-1	TRBJ2-6	TRBD2	few	TGCGCCAGCAGCTTCCGGGAGGTGGGGTCTGGGGCCAACGTCCTGACTTTC	CASSFREVGSGANVLTF
TRBV12-3/TRBV12-4	TRBJ1-5	TRBD1	-	TGTGCCAGCAGTTTTGGGACAGCCCAGCCCCAGCATTTT	CASSFGTAQPQHF
TRBV19	TRBJ2-2	-	-	TGTGCCAGTAGTAAGTTAGATACTTACACCGGGGAGCTGTTTTTT	CASSKLDTYTGELFF
TRBV12-3/TRBV12-4	TRBJ1-3	-	-	TGTGCCAGCAGTTTAAGACAGGTCAACACCATATATTTT	CASSLRQVNTIYF
TRBV18	TRBJ2-7	TRBD2	-	TGTGCCAGCTCCCCACGGTCGTTAGCGGGAGGCCAGGAGCAGTACTTC	CASSPRSLAGGQEQYF
TRBV10-1	TRBJ2-7	-	-	TGCGCCAGCAGTCTACCGCAGGGTGTGCAGTACTTC	CASSLPQGVQYF
TRBV6-6	TRBJ1-1	-	-	TGTGCCAGCTCCCATACGGCGACTTTGAACACTGAAGCTTTCTTT	CASSHTATLNTEAFF
TRBV3-1/TRBV3-2	TRBJ1-3	-	-	TGTGCCAGCAGCCAAGATTTGGCGACAGGTCTCAACACCAGATATTTT	CASSQDLATGLNTRYF
TRBV7-9	TRBJ1-5	-	-	TGTGCCAGCAGCTTCGGGGACAATAGCAATCAGCCCCAGCATTTT	CASSFGDNSNQPQHF
TRBV19	TRBJ1-2	TRBD1	-	TGTGCCAGTAGTATATTTGGACAGGTCGATGGCTACACCTTC	CASSIFGQVDGYTF
TRBV12-3/TRBV12-4	TRBJ1-5	TRBD1	-	TGTGCCAGCAGTAGACAGGGGGGTCAGCCCCAGCATTTT	CASSRQGGQPQHF
TRBV9	TRBJ2-6	-	-	TGTGCCAGCAGCGTCGGGACACTGGTCTCTGGGGCCAACGTCCTGACTTTC	CASSVGTLVSGANVLTF
TRBV7-8	TRBJ1-1	-	-	TGTGCCAGCAGCTTAGGGGGGGTCATGAACACTGAAGCTTTCTTT	CASSLGGVMNTEAFF
TRBV3-1/TRBV3-2	TRBJ2-3	-	-	TGTGCCAGCAGCCAAGATGTGAAGGGGGTGCGTGGAGATACGCAGTATTTT	CASSQDVKGVRGDTQYF
TRBV10-1	TRBJ2-7	TRBD2	-	TGCGCCAGCAGTGAGTCGGTTAGGGGTACGCGGGAGAGCTCCTACGAGCAGTACTTC	CASSESVRGTRESSYEQYF
TRBV29-1	TRBJ2-7	-	once	TGCAGCGCTGGTGGTAGCAGCGGATACGAGCAGTACTTC	CSAGGSSGYEQYF
TRBV11-2	TRBJ2-7	-	-	TGTGCCAGCAGCTTAGGGTTGGTCAGTTCCTACGAGCAGTACTTC	CASSLGLVSSYEQYF
TRBV10-3	TRBJ1-2	TRBD1	-	TGTGCCATCAGTGGACAGGGCTATGGCTACACCTTC	CAISGQGYGYTF
TRBV7-9	TRBJ1-6	-	-	TGTGCCAGCAGCCCTCGGGCGGGGAATTCACCCCTCCACTTT	CASSPRAGNSPLHF